This TCR beta chain was found in a study of blood T cell repertoires in COVID-19. Across the whole study: COVID-19 samples collected from the United States, Italy and Spain covered acute and convalescent phases. Nucleic acid was either cDNA or gDNA, and it came from T cells, B-cell-depleted T cells, or PBMCs.

Germline V CDR1 and CDR2: SQVTM, ANQGSEA. The ends were cut back, 5 bases at V and 8 bases at J, with 15 bases in the middle. The CDR3 is made up of 13 amino acids. As processed by the authors: Using reference gene primer amplification, nucleated cell counts were estimated. Sequencing was performed with immunoSEQ multiplex PCR; in TCRdb, only in-frame clones are kept and a portion is missing. V and J calls and clone size come straight from that table; D and trimming were deduced from the DNA. The sample holds tens of thousands of clones, roughly 76% seen once. The TCR sequence derives from a woman aged 80 or over with active or convalescent COVID-19. V usage is TRBV29-1 and J usage is TRBJ2-2; the D is unclear. The specimen was peripheral blood. CDR3 in amino acids: CSVHTRVLGELFF. In DNA form, the CDR3 reads TGCAGCGTTCACACACGGGTATTGGGGGAGCTGTTTTTT.